The source of this T cell receptor beta chain is a study of blood T cell repertoires in COVID-19. Study background: From T cells, B-cell-depleted T cells, or PBMCs came the material, which was cDNA or gDNA.

TCRdb's table, derived via immunoSEQ multiplex PCR, lists solely in-frame clones and lacks some. This table holds 300,000 or so clones, roughly 86% found once. There are 15 residues in the CDR3. Between the trimmed V and J ends, which lost 3 bases and 4 bases, there was a span of 15 bases. Germline V gives CDR1 MNHEY, CDR2 SMNVEV (reference sequence). Participant ages covered roughly 18 to 89 years across about two dozen US areas. Participants classified as exposed had met a COVID-19 case within 2 weeks before study entry. This rearrangement joins TRBV27 to TRBJ1-2; D might be TRBD1 (6 bases). The TCR was taken from a woman aged 45 to 65 who had been exposed to COVID-19. The sequenced material came from PBMCs or T cells enriched from blood (not recorded which). CDR3 sequence reads: CASSFRDKAFYGYTF. The CDR3 nucleotides are TGTGCCAGCAGTTTCCGGGACAAGGCCTTCTATGGCTACACCTTC.